A single sample gave rise to the 20 T cell receptor beta chains below, sequenced in a study of CD8+ T cells in alopecia areata. Treatment specified: oral pan-JAK inhibitor, 5-10 mg twice daily. Once RNA had been extracted, it was reverse transcribed into cDNA to act as the sequencing template. Profiling relied on immunoSEQ multiplex PCR, and the TCRdb table lists in-frame clones only, not all of them. Of about 210,000 clones detected, approximately 65% appear once; the ten largest clones hold 0.95% to 1.5%. This material consisted of CD4+ T cells sorted from blood, taken at week 44, from a patient treated with tofacitinib. The source is a human donor with alopecia areata.

The gene calls are TRBV23-1 and TRBJ1-5; D gene unclear. TRBV23-1 is an ORF, with its function uncertain. V lost 4 bases and J lost 4, with 23 bases in between. The CDR3 length is 18 residues. The CDR3 loop is CASSPKFNPRRLNQPQHF. CDR3 sequence (DNA): TGCGCCAGCAGTCCCAAATTCAACCCTCGACGCCTTAATCAGCCCCAGCATTTT.

In this sample, this clone turned up a few times. V usage is TRBV10-3 and J usage is TRBJ2-1; tentatively, D is TRBD1 (6 bases). Per germline, CDR1 ENHRY and CDR2 SYGVKD. Trimming left V 8 bases short and J 0 bases short, with 8 bases between. The CDR3 has 13 residues. As DNA, the CDR3 is TGTGCCATCGGGACAAACTCCTACAATGAGCAGTTCTTC. It translates to CAIGTNSYNEQFF.

The chain combines TRBV5-5 with TRBJ1-6; TRBD1 agrees at 11 bases. With V trimmed by 7 bases and J by 7 bases, 10 bases remained unmatched. CDR1 is SGHKS, CDR2 YYEKEE, per germline (reference sequence). This CDR3 spans 16 amino acids. CDR3 region: CASDAGTGGSNSPLHF. As DNA, the CDR3 is TGTGCCAGCGACGCGGGGACAGGGGGTTCAAATTCACCCCTCCACTTT.

The chain recombines TRBV19 with TRBJ1-2, with D unresolved. In germline, CDR1 is LNHDA, CDR2 SQIVND (reference sequence). CDR3 size: 15 residues. Trimming took off 6 bases at V and 5 bases at J, with 19 bases between the two ends. The CDR3: CASRGAPGTPYGYTF. DNA of the CDR3: TGTGCCAGTAGGGGTGCTCCTGGCACCCCGTATGGCTACACCTTC.

This clone occurred once. The rearrangement uses TRBV7-9 and TRBJ2-6; D not resolved. CDR1 and CDR2 (germline): SEHNR, FQNEAQ (reference sequence). V was pared by 4 bases and J by 6 bases, with 13 bases between. The CDR3 is made up of 15 amino acids. The CDR3 spells CASSSGPQAANVLTF. The CDR3 bases are TGTGCCAGCAGCTCCGGGCCGCAGGCGGCCAACGTCCTGACTTTC.

There are a few counts of this clone. The V and J genes are TRBV15 and TRBJ2-7, with a tentative D call TRBD1 (5 bases). Germline CDR1 LNHNV, CDR2 YYDKDF (reference sequence). This CDR3 is built from 13 residues. Trimming left V 5 bases short and J 4 bases short, with 12 bases between. This CDR3 reads CATSGNRPYEQYF. In DNA form, the CDR3 reads TGTGCCACCAGCGGGAACAGGCCTTACGAGCAGTACTTC.

The chain links TRBV29-1 to TRBJ2-6; no firm D call. CDR1 and CDR2 from the germline V gene are SQVTM and ANQGSEA. The CDR3 covers 11 residues. The CDR3 loop is CSALGANVLTF. In nucleotides, the CDR3 is TGCAGTGCGCTCGGGGCCAACGTCCTGACTTTC.

The J gene is TRBJ2-7, the V gene TRBV4-3; 7 nucleotides agree with TRBD1. The germline V gene encodes CDR1 LGHNA and CDR2 YSLEER. Unmatched junction bases numbered 8, after V lost 0 bases and J lost 3 bases. This CDR3 is built from 16 residues. CDR3 sequence reads: CASSQDHKGASYEQYF. The CDR3 DNA reads as TGCGCCAGCAGCCAAGATCACAAGGGGGCGAGCTACGAGCAGTACTTC.

The genes are TRBV29-1 and TRBJ1-5; maybe TRBD1 (5 bases). The CDR3 contains 13 residues. V dropped 6 bases and J dropped 5 bases, with 14 bases sitting between them. Germline V gene sequence: CDR1 SQVTM, CDR2 ANQGSEA. The CDR3 protein is CSVQTGDYQPQHF. CDR3 DNA: TGCAGCGTCCAAACGGGGGATTATCAGCCCCAGCATTTT.

Only a few counts were recorded for this clone. The V and J genes are TRBV29-1 and TRBJ1-2; D gene ambiguous. The CDR3 contains 13 residues. V gave up 5 bases and J gave up 5 bases, with 15 bases separating them. Germline CDR1 reads SQVTM; CDR2 reads ANQGSEA. CDR3 region: CSVRPGLGYGYTF. CDR3 DNA sequence: TGCAGCGTTCGTCCGGGCCTAGGGTATGGCTACACCTTC.

This clone was picked up many times. The chain has TRBV7-2 and TRBJ2-2; D unclear. V was cut by 5 bases and J by 4 bases, with 8 bases left in between. Germline assignment: CDR1 SGHTA and CDR2 FQGNSA. The CDR3 is 13 amino acids. DNA for the CDR3: TGTGCCAGCAGCCGAAGGTTCACCGGGGAGCTGTTTTTT. It yields the protein CASSRRFTGELFF.

This clone was counted a few times. This chain uses TRBV2 with TRBJ1-2; the D is unclear. Germline V gene sequence: CDR1 SNHLY, CDR2 FYNNEI. The CDR3 is 14 amino acids. V shed 1 base and J shed 9 bases, with 15 bases lying between them. DNA of the CDR3: TGTGCCAGCAGTGAAGGGTCAGCCTATTGGAGCTACACCTTC. It specifies CASSEGSAYWSYTF.

For this clone: This same CDR3 is encoded by further DNA sequences in the sample. This chain links TRBV15 with TRBJ2-2, with D uncertain. Germline loops: CDR1 LNHNV, CDR2 YYDKDF (reference sequence). The CDR3 extends over 12 amino acids. V lost 1 base and J 4 bases, leaving 1 base between the germline ends. The CDR3 spells CATSRVTGELFF. The DNA of the CDR3 is TGTGCCACCAGCAGAGTCACCGGGGAGCTGTTTTTT.

V gene TRBV5-4 combines with J gene TRBJ2-1; 8 positions agree with TRBD1. This CDR3 spans 14 amino acids. Trimming at V came to 2 bases and at J to 6 bases, leaving 4 bases not matched to a gene. Germline CDR1 is SGHNT and CDR2 is YYREEE (reference sequence). CDR3 region: CASSFGQGGNEQFF. Here the CDR3 DNA reads TGTGCCAGCAGCTTTGGACAGGGAGGCAATGAGCAGTTCTTC.

The V gene is TRBV30, the J gene TRBJ2-1, with 11 bases identical to TRBD1. Germline CDR1 GTSNPN, CDR2 SVGIG (reference sequence). V lost 4 bases and J lost 9; bases outside the gene matches: 5. The CDR3 loop spans 13 amino acids. The CDR3 DNA reads as TGTGCCTGGAACCGGGACAGGGGGTCTGAGCAGTTCTTC. Protein product: CAWNRDRGSEQFF.

The rearrangement links TRBV30 to TRBJ1-6; D not certain. CDR1 is GTSNPN, CDR2 SVGIG, per germline (reference sequence). This CDR3 is 12 amino acids long. Deletions cut 0 bases from V and 8 bases from J, with 5 bases between. Written as DNA, the CDR3 is TGTGCCTGGAGTGTCAGACATTCACCCCTCCACTTT. This gives the protein CAWSVRHSPLHF.

This clone was picked up a small number of times. The gene calls are TRBV2 and TRBJ2-1, with 8 nucleotides matching TRBD1. Losses at the gene ends were 8 bases for V and 6 bases for J; bases not matched to a gene: 6. The CDR3 runs 13 residues. Germline CDR1 SNHLY, CDR2 FYNNEI. The CDR3 spells CASLHDRGNEQFF. As DNA, the CDR3 is TGTGCCAGCCTCCATGACAGGGGCAATGAGCAGTTCTTC.

The chain is built from TRBV30 and TRBJ1-3, with a tentative D call TRBD1 (5 bases). This CDR3 has 14 residues. Between the trimmed V and J ends, which lost 4 bases and 3 bases, there was a span of 13 bases. Germline V lookup: CDR1 GTSNPN, CDR2 SVGIG (reference sequence). Written as DNA, the CDR3 is TGTGCCTGGACCCTCCAGGGAAGTGGAAACACCATATATTTT. This encodes CAWTLQGSGNTIYF.

As to this clone: Other DNA sequences in this sample translate to the same CDR3. In DNA form, the CDR3 reads TGTGCCAGCAGCGTGTCCAGCGGGGGGGCATACAATGAGCAGTTCTTC. This codes for CASSVSSGGAYNEQFF. The J gene is TRBJ2-1, the V gene TRBV9, with 10 bases identical to TRBD2. Unmatched junction bases numbered 6, after V lost 2 bases and J lost 4 bases. Germline V gene lookup returns CDR1 SGDLS and CDR2 YYNGEE. This CDR3 is built from 16 residues. The whole variable domain, remainder taken from reference TRBV9 and TRBJ2-1, is DSGVTQTPKHLITATGQRVTLRCSPRSGDLSVYWYQQSLDQGLQFLIQYYNGEERAKGNILERFSAQQFPDLHSELNLSSLELGDSALYFCASSVSSGGAYNEQFFGPGTRLTVL.

This clone turned up a few times. The chain is built from TRBV29-1 and TRBJ2-2; 11 bases match TRBD2. This CDR3 has 14 residues. Germline V CDR1 and CDR2: SQVTM, ANQGSEA. V was clipped by 5 bases and J by 6 bases; unmatched bases: 5. As DNA, the CDR3 is TGCAGCGTTCGATTGGGACTAGCGGCCGGGGAGCTGTTTTTT. Translated, it gives CSVRLGLAAGELFF.